The rows below give T cell receptor beta chains drawn from one sample of a study of CD8 T cells in Susac syndrome. One entry per CDR3 protein, called by TCRdb with MiXCR from the immunoSEQ multiplex PCR reads. The sample carries roughly 180,000 distinct CDR3 sequences, 85% to 95% recorded once. The specimen was CD4+ T cells from PBMCs. Source of these receptors: a human donor with multiple sclerosis. Both conserved end residues are part of each CDR3. The D gene is left open where the match is weak. Only part of the rows carry a size: once, few, many, or a class if the clone is expanded.

D gene	J gene	clone size	V gene	CDR3 DNA	CDR3 protein
.	TRBJ2-1	.	TRBV19	TGTGCCAGTAGTAACCGTCGTTCGGATGAGCAGTTCTTC	CASSNRRSDEQFF
.	TRBJ1-1	.	TRBV12-5	TGTGCTAGTGGTTCCCGGACAGAGAACACTGAAGCTTTCTTT	CASGSRTENTEAFF
TRBD1	TRBJ2-2	.	TRBV7-9	TGTGCCAGCAGCTCCCGCCCGGGCAGGGGGTTGTACACCGGGGAGCTGTTTTTT	CASSSRPGRGLYTGELFF
.	TRBJ1-2	.	TRBV20-1	TGCAGTGCTCCGGGGCTCTATGGCTACACCTTC	CSAPGLYGYTF
.	TRBJ1-2	.	TRBV19	TGTGCCAGTAGTATAAACCTCTATGGCTACACCTTC	CASSINLYGYTF
TRBD1	TRBJ2-7	.	TRBV10-3	TGTGCCATCAGTGAGCCTCGGACAGGGATGTACGAGCAGTACTTC	CAISEPRTGMYEQYF
.	TRBJ1-1	.	TRBV5-1	TGCGCCAGCAGCTGGGGGACACCGAACACTGAAGCTTTCTTT	CASSWGTPNTEAFF
.	TRBJ1-6	.	TRBV30	TGTGCCTGGAGTGGACAGAATTCACCCCTCCACTTT	CAWSGQNSPLHF
.	TRBJ2-3	.	TRBV24-1	TGTGCCACCAGTGGGATCTCTGGCGCAACTAGGGCAGATACGCAGTATTTT	CATSGISGATRADTQYF
TRBD1	TRBJ1-5	.	TRBV2	TGTGCCAGCAGTTCAATGACAGGGGGCAATCAGCCCCAGCATTTT	CASSSMTGGNQPQHF
.	TRBJ2-2	.	TRBV5-6	TGTGCCAGCAGCTGGGGGGACAGACGCACCGGGGAGCTGTTTTTT	CASSWGDRRTGELFF
TRBD1	TRBJ1-1	.	TRBV5-6	TGTGCCAGCAGCGTGCTCAGGGGGCAAGCTGAAGCTTTCTTT	CASSVLRGQAEAFF
.	TRBJ1-3	.	TRBV20-1	TGCAGTGCTAGAGATGGAGGGCGGGGAAACACCATATATTTT	CSARDGGRGNTIYF
.	TRBJ2-7	.	TRBV30	TGTGCCTGGAGGGACTGGGGATCAACGGCCCGACCCTACGAGCAGTACTTC	CAWRDWGSTARPYEQYF
.	TRBJ1-2	.	TRBV6-2/TRBV6-3	TGTGCCAGCAGTTACGACGGTACCTATGGCTACACCTTC	CASSYDGTYGYTF
TRBD2	TRBJ2-7	.	TRBV2	TGTGCCAGCATAGTGGCGGGGGGCTCAGACGAGCAGTACTTC	CASIVAGGSDEQYF
.	TRBJ2-3	.	TRBV24-1	TGTGCCACCAGTGATAGGGTCACAGATACGCAGTATTTT	CATSDRVTDTQYF
.	TRBJ1-1	.	TRBV4-1	TGCGCCAGCAGCCAAGATCCAGGGATGGACACTGAAGCTTTCTTT	CASSQDPGMDTEAFF
.	TRBJ2-7	.	TRBV20-1	TGCAGTGCTACCCCGAGCAGGGACTACGAGCAGTACTTC	CSATPSRDYEQYF
TRBD2	TRBJ2-6	.	TRBV3-1	TGTGCCTCAAGGAGGGGGACTAGCGGGGGCCACTCTGGGGCCAACGTCCTGACTTTC	CASRRGTSGGHSGANVLTF
TRBD1	TRBJ2-1	.	TRBV24-1	TGTGCCACCAGTGACGACAGGGACGGTGGGTTCTTC	CATSDDRDGGFF
TRBD1	TRBJ1-1	few	TRBV7-8	TGTGCCAGCAGCTTACGGACAGGGGGCTTAGCTTTCTTT	CASSLRTGGLAFF
TRBD1	TRBJ1-3	.	TRBV30	TGTGCCTGGAGTGTAAAGGGGGCGGACACCATATATTTT	CAWSVKGADTIYF
.	TRBJ2-1	.	TRBV9	TGTGCCAGCAGCGTAGGGTGGGGGCCCCCTCCCGATGAGCAGTTCTTC	CASSVGWGPPPDEQFF
.	TRBJ1-2	.	TRBV12-3/TRBV12-4	TGTGCCAGCAGTTTAGCGCATAGTTTCTATGGCTACACCTTC	CASSLAHSFYGYTF
TRBD2	TRBJ2-1	.	TRBV7-2	TGTGCCAGCAGCCGACCGGGACTAGCGGGGGCCAGCTCCTACAATGAGCAGTTCTTC	CASSRPGLAGASSYNEQFF
TRBD2	TRBJ2-6	.	TRBV27	TGTGCCAGCAGTTTAGCGGGGGGGTACAGGGCCAACGTCCTGACTTTC	CASSLAGGYRANVLTF
.	TRBJ2-4	.	TRBV12-3/TRBV12-4	TGTGCCAGCAGTTATAATCCTACAGGGTTAGCCAAAAACATTCAGTACTTC	CASSYNPTGLAKNIQYF
.	TRBJ1-1	.	TRBV14	TGTGCCAGCAGCCACCGGGGCGGCACTGAAGCTTTCTTT	CASSHRGGTEAFF
.	TRBJ2-2	.	TRBV2	TGTGCCAGCAGTACTACCACAGGATTCGGGGAGCTGTTTTTT	CASSTTTGFGELFF
.	TRBJ1-3	.	TRBV24-1	TGTGCCACCAGTGACCCGGGGGGGTCAGACGGAAACACCATATATTTT	CATSDPGGSDGNTIYF
.	TRBJ2-3	once	TRBV7-2	TGTGCCAGCAGCTTGCTCAGGGGTAACACAGATACGCAGTATTTT	CASSLLRGNTDTQYF
TRBD1	TRBJ1-1	.	TRBV15	TGTGCCACCAGCAGAGAGACCAACAGGGGGAACACTGAAGCTTTCTTT	CATSRETNRGNTEAFF
.	TRBJ2-3	.	TRBV6-5	TGTGCCAGCAGTCGAGGGACTTACACAGATACGCAGTATTTT	CASSRGTYTDTQYF
.	TRBJ2-5	.	TRBV6-2/TRBV6-3	TGTGCCAGCAGTGTCGGAATCACTAGCTACCCAGAGACCCAGTACTTC	CASSVGITSYPETQYF
TRBD1	TRBJ1-4	.	TRBV6-6	TGTGCCAGCAGTTCAACAGGGGCGATCAATGAAAAACTGTTTTTT	CASSSTGAINEKLFF
.	TRBJ2-3	.	TRBV7-2	TGTGCCAGCAGCCATCAGCGGGCTGGGCGGGATACGCAGTATTTT	CASSHQRAGRDTQYF
TRBD1	TRBJ1-2	.	TRBV9	TGTGCCAGCAGCGTCTCCCACAGGGGGCCTGGCTACACCTTC	CASSVSHRGPGYTF
TRBD2	TRBJ2-1	once	TRBV12-5	TGTGCTAGTGGTTCCCCAGCGGGAGGTGGCTCCTACAATGAGCAGTTCTTC	CASGSPAGGGSYNEQFF
.	TRBJ1-6	.	TRBV7-3	TGTGCCAGCAGCTTAAACATGGGGGGAGGTTCACCCCTCCACTTT	CASSLNMGGGSPLHF
.	TRBJ2-2	once	TRBV19	TGTGCCAGTAGTATGGACAGTTTCGGGGAGCTGTTTTTT	CASSMDSFGELFF
.	TRBJ2-1	.	TRBV6-2/TRBV6-3	TGTGCCAGCAGTTACTTTATAACGGGACCATCCTACAATGAGCAGTTCTTC	CASSYFITGPSYNEQFF
.	TRBJ1-1	.	TRBV7-3	TGTGCCAGCAGCTTCGTGGCAGGGGCCACTGAAGCTTTCTTT	CASSFVAGATEAFF
.	TRBJ1-2	.	TRBV7-2	TGTGCCAGCAGTCCCGGGGGACCCGGCTACACCTTC	CASSPGGPGYTF
.	TRBJ2-7	.	TRBV5-4	TGTGCCAGCAGCTTCGGGACTCAGAGCTACGAGCAGTACTTC	CASSFGTQSYEQYF
.	TRBJ2-1	few	TRBV6-1	TGTGCCAGCACAACCTTACTGGGTGGTCAGTTCTTC	CASTTLLGGQFF
.	TRBJ2-1	.	TRBV2	TGTGCCAGCCTACAAGAGGTAGACAATGAGCAGTTCTTC	CASLQEVDNEQFF
TRBD1	TRBJ2-1	.	TRBV18	TGTGCCAGCTCACCACCAGGGGGCTATGAGCAGTTCTTC	CASSPPGGYEQFF
.	TRBJ1-2	.	TRBV12-3/TRBV12-4	TGTGCCAGCAGCGGGGCCCGGGGCAGATCTAACTATGGCTACACCTTC	CASSGARGRSNYGYTF
.	TRBJ2-5	.	TRBV9	TGTGCCAGCAGCGTAGGGGTTCGGACAGAAGAGACCCAGTACTTC	CASSVGVRTEETQYF
TRBD2	TRBJ2-3	.	TRBV28	TGTGCGACCACAGCGGGAGTGGATACGCAGTATTTT	CATTAGVDTQYF
.	TRBJ2-1	.	TRBV19	TGTGCCAGTAACAGTCAAATGAACAATGAGCAGTTCTTC	CASNSQMNNEQFF
.	TRBJ2-2	.	TRBV23-1	TGCGCCAGCAGTCAATCGTGTTTATATGGGGGGGAGCTGTTTTTT	CASSQSCLYGGELFF
.	TRBJ2-5	.	TRBV5-1	TGCGCCAGCAGCTCCTTATCAGGGTCCCAAGAGACCCAGTACTTC	CASSSLSGSQETQYF
TRBD2	TRBJ2-7	.	TRBV3-1	TGTGCCAGCAGCCGTTCTAGCGGGATGAGGCACGAGCAGTACTTC	CASSRSSGMRHEQYF
.	TRBJ2-7	once	TRBV6-2/TRBV6-3	TGTGCCAGCAGTTACTCGATGACCGGGCCAGAGCAGTACTTC	CASSYSMTGPEQYF
.	TRBJ2-1	.	TRBV3-1	TGTGCCAGCAGCCAAGATTCCTTCAATGAGCAGTTCTTC	CASSQDSFNEQFF
.	TRBJ1-2	.	TRBV20-1	TGCAGTGCTAGAGATTCGAGGGGCGCGGTCGTTGGCTACACCTTC	CSARDSRGAVVGYTF